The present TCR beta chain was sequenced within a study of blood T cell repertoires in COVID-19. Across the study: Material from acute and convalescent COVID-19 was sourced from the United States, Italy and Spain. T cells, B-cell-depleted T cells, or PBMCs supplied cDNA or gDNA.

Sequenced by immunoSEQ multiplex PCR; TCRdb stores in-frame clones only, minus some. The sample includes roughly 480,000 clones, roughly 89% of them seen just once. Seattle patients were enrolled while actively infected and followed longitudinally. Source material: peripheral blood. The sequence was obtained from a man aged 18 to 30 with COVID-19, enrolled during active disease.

CDR3 nucleotide sequence: TGCGCCAGCAGCTTGGCCAGGGCCCACGCCGAGCAGTACTTC. Its translation: CASSLARAHAEQYF. The chain links TRBV5-1 to TRBJ2-7; TRBD1 is a possible D gene (5 bases). Germline CDR1 SGHRS, CDR2 YFSETQ. CDR3 size: 14 residues. V was cut by 0 bases and J by 6 bases, with 13 bases left in between.